This TCR beta chain was recovered during a study of preoperative IRX-2 immunotherapy in early breast cancer. V shed 3 bases, J shed 5 bases, and the junction held 12 bases outside the gene matches. Germline V CDR1 and CDR2: GTSNPN, SVGIG (reference sequence). This CDR3 region has 15 residues. This sample's treatment: preoperative locoregional IRX-2 cytokine immunotherapy. This phase Ib study tested locoregional IRX-2 cytokine immunotherapy given before surgery. The protocol was immunoSEQ multiplex PCR, while the TCRdb copy is restricted to in-frame clones and leaves out a portion. Of approximately 24,000 clones detected, about 90% appear once; the ten largest clones hold under 30%.

This clonotype was obtained from a human donor with breast cancer. The V and J genes are TRBV30 and TRBJ1-1; 7 bases line up with TRBD1. The specimen was tumor tissue, collected after IRX-2 immunotherapy. The CDR3 bases are TGTGCCTGGAGGGGTGACAGGGTCCTATCAACTGAAGCTTTCTTT. Protein sequence: CAWRGDRVLSTEAFF.